This T cell receptor (beta chain) was recovered during a study of regulatory T cells in long-lasting Graves disease. Study-wide points: Persistent-disease Graves' patients showed less TCR diversity than new cases.

The authors built TCR beta libraries using iRepertoire HTBI primers and Arm-PCR of CDR3 regions. TCRdb redid the calling of the multiplex PCR reads with MiXCR, one entry per CDR3 protein. The sample lists around 500,000 distinct CDR3 sequences, 16% occurring once. As for time point: newly diagnosed GD, antithyroid drugs for less than 3 months. PBMC-extracted RNA yielded the TCR library. CDR3 length: 15 amino acids. Per the germline V gene, CDR1 is SGHTA and CDR2 is FQGTGA. J was trimmed by 6 bases and V by 1 base; bases with no gene match: 3. This clonotype came up many times. What it binds is unknown. These data are also associated with another study on T cells in Graves' hyperthyroidism and ophthalmopathy.

This rearrangement joins TRBV7-3 to TRBJ2-3; 11 bases map to TRBD2. The TCR was taken from a woman aged 35 to 60 with Graves disease. Sequencing used peripheral blood mononuclear cells (PBMCs), obtained at new diagnosis, from a patient treated with antithyroid drugs. The CDR3, as DNA: TGTGCCAGCAGCTTAAATAGCGGGGGGGCGGATACGCAGTATTTT. Translating gives CASSLNSGGADTQYF.